This TCR beta chain was observed in a study of blood T cell repertoires in COVID-19. Study context: Sites across the United States, Italy and Spain contributed samples from acute and convalescent COVID-19. T cells, B-cell-depleted T cells, or PBMCs provided the cDNA or gDNA that served as material.

As originally analysed: Reference gene primer amplification gave estimated nucleated cell counts. The data were produced by immunoSEQ multiplex PCR, yet TCRdb's version contains in-frame clones alone and is incomplete. The V and J calls and clone size were taken over from that table, and D and trimming were inferred from the DNA. The sample has around 170,000 clones, more than 70% seen once. This clone is a singleton in its sample. Germline CDR1 is LGHDT and CDR2 is YNNKEL (reference sequence). This CDR3 is built from 16 residues. Trimming took off 3 bases at V and 0 bases at J, with 12 bases between the two ends.

Sequencing input: peripheral blood. The chain links TRBV3-1 (or the pseudogene TRBV3-2) to TRBJ2-1; a weak D match, TRBD2 (5 bases). The sequence was obtained from a man between 18 and 29 years old with active or convalescent COVID-19. The CDR3 nucleotides read TGTGCCAGCAGCCAGAACGGGATTAGCTCCTACAATGAGCAGTTCTTC. Its translation is CASSQNGISSYNEQFF.